Listed below are T cell receptor beta chains from one sample, sequenced in a study of T cells after yellow fever vaccination. TCRdb re-called the 5' RACE reads with MiXCR, one entry per CDR3 protein. The table records some 99,000 distinct CDR3 sequences, 4.5% to 6% of them present only once. The source was CD8+ T cells sorted from PBMCs, collected 10 days after the yellow fever booster vaccination. These receptors all come from a man aged 18 to 35 who received the YFV17D yellow fever vaccine. Each CDR3 is given with its conserved first and last residue. Fields, in order: clone size, D gene, V gene, J gene, CDR3 protein, CDR3 DNA. A D gene is named only where the DNA matches it firmly. Part of the rows lack a size; the others show once, few, many or a class for expanded clones.

clone size: many; D gene: -; V gene: TRBV19; J gene: TRBJ1-6; CDR3 protein: CASSPAGRASPLHF; CDR3 DNA: TGTGCCAGTAGTCCAGCAGGTCGGGCTTCACCCCTCCACTTT
clone size: few; D gene: -; V gene: TRBV6-5; J gene: TRBJ2-1; CDR3 protein: CASSPASIYEQFF; CDR3 DNA: TGTGCCAGCTCCCCGGCTAGCATCTATGAGCAGTTCTTC
clone size: -; D gene: -; V gene: TRBV14; J gene: TRBJ2-5; CDR3 protein: CASSRPGWQETQYF; CDR3 DNA: TGTGCCAGCAGCCGACCAGGGTGGCAAGAGACCCAGTACTTC
clone size: many; D gene: -; V gene: TRBV7-9; J gene: TRBJ2-2; CDR3 protein: CASSLDPYTGELFF; CDR3 DNA: TGTGCCAGCAGCCTCGACCCCTACACCGGGGAGCTGTTTTTT
clone size: many; D gene: TRBD1; V gene: TRBV5-1; J gene: TRBJ2-5; CDR3 protein: CASSATGADLETQYF; CDR3 DNA: TGCGCCAGCAGTGCTACAGGGGCGGATTTGGAGACCCAGTACTTC
clone size: -; D gene: TRBD1; V gene: TRBV30; J gene: TRBJ1-1; CDR3 protein: CAWSVRAGQGKTEAFF; CDR3 DNA: TGTGCCTGGAGTGTACGAGCCGGACAGGGAAAAACTGAAGCTTTCTTT
clone size: few; D gene: -; V gene: TRBV2; J gene: TRBJ2-3; CDR3 protein: CASSDPRVSASPDTQYF; CDR3 DNA: TGTGCCAGCAGCGACCCTCGCGTTAGCGCCTCACCAGATACGCAGTATTTT
clone size: many; D gene: -; V gene: TRBV29-1; J gene: TRBJ2-7; CDR3 protein: CSVELTDYEQYF; CDR3 DNA: TGCAGCGTTGAGTTGACGGACTACGAGCAGTACTTC
clone size: -; D gene: -; V gene: TRBV12-3/TRBV12-4; J gene: TRBJ2-7; CDR3 protein: CASSLGAADEQYF; CDR3 DNA: TGTGCCAGCAGTTTAGGGGCAGCAGACGAGCAGTACTTC
clone size: few; D gene: -; V gene: TRBV7-6; J gene: TRBJ2-7; CDR3 protein: CASSPGPSEGDEQYF; CDR3 DNA: TGTGCCAGCAGCCCTGGCCCCTCGGAGGGAGACGAGCAGTACTTC
clone size: -; D gene: -; V gene: TRBV4-3; J gene: TRBJ2-7; CDR3 protein: CASSQLLDYEQYF; CDR3 DNA: TGCGCCAGCAGCCAACTCCTAGACTACGAGCAGTACTTC
clone size: few; D gene: -; V gene: TRBV7-9; J gene: TRBJ1-5; CDR3 protein: CASSLGSQPQHF; CDR3 DNA: TGTGCCAGCAGCTTAGGGTCCCAGCCCCAGCATTTT
clone size: -; D gene: TRBD1; V gene: TRBV9; J gene: TRBJ1-1; CDR3 protein: CASSAPGGQENTEAFF; CDR3 DNA: TGTGCCAGCAGCGCCCCCGGAGGACAGGAGAACACTGAAGCTTTCTTT
clone size: few; D gene: TRBD1; V gene: TRBV5-1; J gene: TRBJ1-6; CDR3 protein: CASSLGQGVNSPLHF; CDR3 DNA: TGCGCCAGCAGCTTAGGACAGGGGGTGAATTCACCCCTCCACTTT
clone size: -; D gene: -; V gene: TRBV5-4; J gene: TRBJ1-1; CDR3 protein: CASSGLVGALDEAFF; CDR3 DNA: TGTGCCAGCAGCGGGTTGGTCGGGGCTCTCGATGAAGCTTTCTTT
clone size: -; D gene: TRBD1; V gene: TRBV6-6; J gene: TRBJ1-1; CDR3 protein: CASRTNRDRNTEAFF; CDR3 DNA: TGTGCCAGCAGGACCAACCGGGACAGGAACACTGAAGCTTTCTTT
clone size: -; D gene: TRBD1; V gene: TRBV7-9; J gene: TRBJ2-7; CDR3 protein: CASSLAGQAYEQYF; CDR3 DNA: TGTGCCAGCAGCTTAGCGGGACAGGCTTACGAGCAGTACTTC
clone size: few; D gene: -; V gene: TRBV27; J gene: TRBJ2-1; CDR3 protein: CAGGASYNEQFF; CDR3 DNA: TGTGCCGGGGGGGCATCCTACAATGAGCAGTTCTTC
clone size: few; D gene: -; V gene: TRBV9; J gene: TRBJ1-6; CDR3 protein: CASSAATGGSGSPLHF; CDR3 DNA: TGTGCCAGCAGCGCTGCAACAGGAGGCTCAGGATCACCCCTCCACTTT
clone size: few; D gene: -; V gene: TRBV4-3; J gene: TRBJ2-1; CDR3 protein: CASSQAANGYEQFF; CDR3 DNA: TGCGCCAGCAGCCAGGCCGCCAACGGGTATGAGCAGTTCTTC
clone size: -; D gene: -; V gene: TRBV29-1; J gene: TRBJ2-5; CDR3 protein: CSVDVAQRSFVETQYF; CDR3 DNA: TGCAGCGTTGATGTAGCCCAGCGGAGTTTCGTGGAGACCCAGTACTTC
clone size: many; D gene: -; V gene: TRBV12-3/TRBV12-4; J gene: TRBJ2-3; CDR3 protein: CASSLAVGGQLQYF; CDR3 DNA: TGTGCCAGCAGTTTAGCGGTTGGCGGGCAGTTACAGTATTTT
clone size: many; D gene: -; V gene: TRBV9; J gene: TRBJ2-7; CDR3 protein: CASSVFSGDYEQYF; CDR3 DNA: TGTGCCAGCAGCGTGTTTTCGGGGGACTACGAGCAGTACTTC
clone size: few; D gene: -; V gene: TRBV27; J gene: TRBJ2-1; CDR3 protein: CASNPDRSNEQFF; CDR3 DNA: TGTGCCAGCAACCCGGACAGAAGCAATGAGCAGTTCTTC
clone size: few; D gene: -; V gene: TRBV7-2; J gene: TRBJ1-1; CDR3 protein: CASQEMNTEAFF; CDR3 DNA: TGTGCCAGCCAAGAAATGAACACTGAAGCTTTCTTT
clone size: -; D gene: -; V gene: TRBV12-3/TRBV12-4; J gene: TRBJ2-3; CDR3 protein: CASSSGADTQYF; CDR3 DNA: TGTGCCAGCAGTTCAGGGGCGGATACGCAGTATTTT
clone size: few; D gene: -; V gene: TRBV6-1; J gene: TRBJ2-7; CDR3 protein: CATALYEQYF; CDR3 DNA: TGTGCCACAGCGCTTTACGAGCAGTACTTC
clone size: many; D gene: TRBD2; V gene: TRBV7-9; J gene: TRBJ2-1; CDR3 protein: CASSYPGGGNEQFF; CDR3 DNA: TGTGCCAGCAGTTACCCCGGGGGAGGGAATGAGCAGTTCTTC
clone size: many; D gene: -; V gene: TRBV28; J gene: TRBJ2-1; CDR3 protein: CASSPRIVTYNEQFF; CDR3 DNA: TGTGCCAGCAGTCCTAGGATAGTGACCTACAATGAGCAGTTCTTC
clone size: -; D gene: -; V gene: TRBV24-1; J gene: TRBJ2-1; CDR3 protein: CATSDWRGDYNEQFF; CDR3 DNA: TGTGCCACCAGTGATTGGCGGGGCGACTACAATGAGCAGTTCTTC
clone size: -; D gene: TRBD1; V gene: TRBV25-1; J gene: TRBJ2-1; CDR3 protein: CASRGQGAVFRNSYNEQFF; CDR3 DNA: TGTGCCAGCAGAGGACAGGGAGCAGTCTTCCGGAATTCCTACAATGAGCAGTTCTTC
clone size: few; D gene: -; V gene: TRBV7-6; J gene: TRBJ2-5; CDR3 protein: CASSLGVGGIQETQYF; CDR3 DNA: TGTGCCAGCAGCTTAGGGGTCGGAGGAATACAAGAGACCCAGTACTTC
clone size: -; D gene: -; V gene: TRBV7-9; J gene: TRBJ1-3; CDR3 protein: CASSSHRTVEDGNTIYF; CDR3 DNA: TGTGCCAGCAGCTCCCACCGGACAGTAGAGGATGGAAACACCATATATTTT
clone size: few; D gene: -; V gene: TRBV19; J gene: TRBJ1-1; CDR3 protein: CASRDVWTENTEAFF; CDR3 DNA: TGTGCCAGTAGAGATGTTTGGACGGAGAACACTGAAGCTTTCTTT
clone size: many; D gene: -; V gene: TRBV10-3; J gene: TRBJ2-2; CDR3 protein: CAISDRDTGELFF; CDR3 DNA: TGTGCCATCAGTGATCGGGACACCGGGGAGCTGTTTTTT
clone size: few; D gene: -; V gene: TRBV4-1; J gene: TRBJ2-1; CDR3 protein: CASSQWRASYNEQFF; CDR3 DNA: TGCGCCAGCAGCCAGTGGAGGGCCTCCTACAATGAGCAGTTCTTC
clone size: -; D gene: -; V gene: TRBV3-1; J gene: TRBJ2-7; CDR3 protein: CASSQGTRWPYEQYF; CDR3 DNA: TGTGCCAGCAGCCAAGGGACTCGTTGGCCCTACGAGCAGTACTTC
clone size: few; D gene: -; V gene: TRBV20-1; J gene: TRBJ1-2; CDR3 protein: CSARDRGAYGYTF; CDR3 DNA: TGCAGTGCTAGAGATCGTGGGGCCTATGGCTACACCTTC
clone size: many; D gene: -; V gene: TRBV13; J gene: TRBJ1-2; CDR3 protein: CASSLGDSGYGYTF; CDR3 DNA: TGTGCCAGCAGCTTAGGGGACAGCGGCTATGGCTACACCTTC
clone size: few; D gene: -; V gene: TRBV6-2/TRBV6-3; J gene: TRBJ2-7; CDR3 protein: CASQIGQSYEQYF; CDR3 DNA: TGTGCCAGCCAGATTGGACAGTCCTACGAGCAGTACTTC
clone size: many; D gene: -; V gene: TRBV20-1; J gene: TRBJ2-1; CDR3 protein: CSARYPGRRGLNEQFF; CDR3 DNA: TGCAGTGCTCGGTATCCCGGTAGGCGGGGGCTCAATGAGCAGTTCTTC
clone size: -; D gene: -; V gene: TRBV9; J gene: TRBJ2-1; CDR3 protein: CASSEGGQPSYNEQFF; CDR3 DNA: TGTGCCAGCAGCGAGGGGGGACAGCCCTCCTACAATGAGCAGTTCTTC
clone size: -; D gene: -; V gene: TRBV6-5; J gene: TRBJ1-5; CDR3 protein: CASTPVQGSNQPQHF; CDR3 DNA: TGTGCCAGCACCCCTGTCCAGGGTAGCAATCAGCCCCAGCATTTT
clone size: -; D gene: -; V gene: TRBV7-2; J gene: TRBJ1-5; CDR3 protein: CASSFREFSNQPQHF; CDR3 DNA: TGTGCCAGCAGCTTCAGGGAGTTTAGCAATCAGCCCCAGCATTTT
clone size: few; D gene: TRBD2; V gene: TRBV7-9; J gene: TRBJ2-1; CDR3 protein: CASSVSIGPSGGYEQFF; CDR3 DNA: TGTGCCAGCAGCGTCTCTATAGGGCCTAGCGGGGGGTATGAGCAGTTCTTC
clone size: few; D gene: TRBD2; V gene: TRBV2; J gene: TRBJ2-3; CDR3 protein: CASRPGTSRSDTQYF; CDR3 DNA: TGTGCCAGCAGGCCCGGGACTAGCAGATCAGATACGCAGTATTTT
clone size: -; D gene: TRBD1; V gene: TRBV14; J gene: TRBJ1-2; CDR3 protein: CASSHNEGQGRYGYTF; CDR3 DNA: TGTGCCAGCAGCCATAACGAGGGACAGGGGCGGTATGGCTACACCTTC
clone size: few; D gene: -; V gene: TRBV20-1; J gene: TRBJ2-5; CDR3 protein: CSASSGPRIVETQYF; CDR3 DNA: TGCAGTGCTAGTTCTGGCCCCAGGATTGTGGAGACCCAGTACTTC
clone size: few; D gene: TRBD1; V gene: TRBV6-1; J gene: TRBJ1-2; CDR3 protein: CASSTIMSLQGAWGYTF; CDR3 DNA: TGTGCCAGCAGCACTATTATGTCCTTACAGGGGGCTTGGGGCTACACCTTC
clone size: many; D gene: -; V gene: TRBV7-2; J gene: TRBJ2-3; CDR3 protein: CASSLGLDGTDTQYF; CDR3 DNA: TGTGCCAGCAGCTTAGGGCTAGACGGCACAGATACGCAGTATTTT
clone size: few; D gene: TRBD2; V gene: TRBV24-1; J gene: TRBJ2-3; CDR3 protein: CATSTPGTSSEDTQYF; CDR3 DNA: TGTGCCACCTCCACCCCCGGGACTAGCTCGGAAGATACGCAGTATTTT
clone size: few; D gene: -; V gene: TRBV6-5; J gene: TRBJ1-1; CDR3 protein: CASSYYYRDRSPMNTEAFF; CDR3 DNA: TGTGCCAGCAGTTACTATTACAGGGATAGGTCCCCTATGAACACTGAAGCTTTCTTT
clone size: few; D gene: -; V gene: TRBV10-3; J gene: TRBJ2-1; CDR3 protein: CAISDEGGPYNEQFF; CDR3 DNA: TGTGCCATCAGTGACGAGGGGGGCCCATACAATGAGCAGTTCTTC
clone size: few; D gene: TRBD1; V gene: TRBV6-5; J gene: TRBJ1-1; CDR3 protein: CASSSTGRTEAFF; CDR3 DNA: TGTGCCAGCAGTTCGACAGGGCGAACTGAAGCTTTCTTT
clone size: -; D gene: TRBD2; V gene: TRBV5-1; J gene: TRBJ2-5; CDR3 protein: CASGLAEEETQYF; CDR3 DNA: TGCGCCAGCGGACTAGCGGAAGAAGAGACCCAGTACTTC
clone size: -; D gene: -; V gene: TRBV19; J gene: TRBJ2-5; CDR3 protein: CASSSGALARGRETQYF; CDR3 DNA: TGTGCCAGTAGCTCGGGGGCCCTGGCCCGGGGCCGGGAGACCCAGTACTTC
clone size: few; D gene: -; V gene: TRBV29-1; J gene: TRBJ1-1; CDR3 protein: CSASGRGANTEAFF; CDR3 DNA: TGCAGCGCCTCCGGCCGAGGGGCGAACACTGAAGCTTTCTTT
clone size: few; D gene: -; V gene: TRBV5-1; J gene: TRBJ2-5; CDR3 protein: CASSLAGTAQYF; CDR3 DNA: TGCGCCAGCAGCTTGGCCGGGACGGCCCAGTACTTC
clone size: few; D gene: -; V gene: TRBV4-1; J gene: TRBJ2-3; CDR3 protein: CASSQGRQGLPDTQYF; CDR3 DNA: TGCGCCAGCAGCCAAGGACGACAGGGACTCCCCGATACGCAGTATTTT
clone size: -; D gene: -; V gene: TRBV6-5; J gene: TRBJ2-7; CDR3 protein: CASSYGGINYEQYF; CDR3 DNA: TGTGCCAGCAGTTACGGGGGGATCAACTACGAGCAGTACTTC